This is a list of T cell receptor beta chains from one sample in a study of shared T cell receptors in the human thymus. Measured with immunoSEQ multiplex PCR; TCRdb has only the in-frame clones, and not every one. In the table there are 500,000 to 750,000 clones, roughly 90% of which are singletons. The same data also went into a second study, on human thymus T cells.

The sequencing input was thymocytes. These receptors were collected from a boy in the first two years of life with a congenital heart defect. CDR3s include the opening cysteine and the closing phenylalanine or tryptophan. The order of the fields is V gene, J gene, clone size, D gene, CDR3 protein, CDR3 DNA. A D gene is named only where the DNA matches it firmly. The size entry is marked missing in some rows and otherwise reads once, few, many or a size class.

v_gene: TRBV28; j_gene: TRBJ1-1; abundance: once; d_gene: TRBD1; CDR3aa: CASSLGTGYAEAFF; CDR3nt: TGTGCCAGCAGTTTAGGGACAGGGTACGCTGAAGCTTTCTTT
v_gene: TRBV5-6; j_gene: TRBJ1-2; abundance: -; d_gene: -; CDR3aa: CASSLKQRDGYTF; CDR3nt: TGTGCCAGCAGCTTGAAACAGAGAGACGGCTACACCTTC
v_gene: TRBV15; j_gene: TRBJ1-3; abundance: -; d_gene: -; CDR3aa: CATSRELKQDVSGNTIYF; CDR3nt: TGTGCCACCAGCAGAGAATTGAAACAGGACGTATCTGGAAACACCATATATTTT
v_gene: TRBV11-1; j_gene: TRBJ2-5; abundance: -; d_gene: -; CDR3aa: CASSVTPGKTQYF; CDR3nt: TGTGCCAGCAGCGTGACCCCAGGCAAGACCCAGTACTTC
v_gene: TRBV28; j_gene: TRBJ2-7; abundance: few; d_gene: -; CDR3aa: CASSPQYEQYF; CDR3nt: TGTGCCAGCAGTCCACAGTACGAGCAGTACTTC
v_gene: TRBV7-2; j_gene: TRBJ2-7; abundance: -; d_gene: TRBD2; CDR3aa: CASSSLAGGYEQYF; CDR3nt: TGTGCCAGCAGCTCACTAGCGGGAGGGTACGAGCAGTACTTC
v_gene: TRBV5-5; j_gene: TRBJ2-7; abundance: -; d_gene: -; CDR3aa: CASSSRGASYEQYF; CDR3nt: TGTGCCAGCAGCTCGCGCGGGGCCTCCTACGAGCAGTACTTC
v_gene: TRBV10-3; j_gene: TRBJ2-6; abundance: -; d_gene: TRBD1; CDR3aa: CAIGRDRVMSSGANVLTF; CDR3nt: TGTGCCATCGGCCGGGACAGGGTAATGAGCTCTGGGGCCAACGTCCTGACTTTC
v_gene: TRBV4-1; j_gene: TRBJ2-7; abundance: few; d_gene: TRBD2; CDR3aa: CASSGLADYEQYF; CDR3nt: TGCGCCAGCAGTGGGCTAGCGGACTACGAGCAGTACTTC
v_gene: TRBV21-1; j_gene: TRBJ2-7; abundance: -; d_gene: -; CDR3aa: CASSSPSGQSYEQYF; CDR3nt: TGTGCCAGCAGCAGTCCTAGCGGCCAGTCCTACGAGCAGTACTTC
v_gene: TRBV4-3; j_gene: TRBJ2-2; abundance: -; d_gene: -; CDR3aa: CASSQESGRGNTGELFF; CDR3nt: TGCGCCAGCAGCCAAGAGTCGGGGCGGGGGAACACCGGGGAGCTGTTTTTT
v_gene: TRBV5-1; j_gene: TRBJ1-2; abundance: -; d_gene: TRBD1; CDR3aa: CASSPGQGGGYTF; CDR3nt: TGCGCCAGCAGCCCGGGACAGGGGGGAGGCTACACCTTC
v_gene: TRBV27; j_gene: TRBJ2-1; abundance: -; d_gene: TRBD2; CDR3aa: CASSHPLAGLYNEQFF; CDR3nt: TGTGCCAGCAGTCACCCTCTAGCGGGCCTCTACAATGAGCAGTTCTTC
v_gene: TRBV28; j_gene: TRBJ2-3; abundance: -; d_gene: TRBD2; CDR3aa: CASGTEEREMADTQYF; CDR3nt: TGTGCCAGCGGAACCGAAGAGCGGGAGATGGCAGATACGCAGTATTTT
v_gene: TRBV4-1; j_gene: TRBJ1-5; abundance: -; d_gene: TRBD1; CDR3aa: CASSQEGPSDRRGYSNQPQHF; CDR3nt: TGCGCCAGCAGCCAAGAGGGTCCCTCGGACAGGAGGGGTTATAGCAATCAGCCCCAGCATTTT
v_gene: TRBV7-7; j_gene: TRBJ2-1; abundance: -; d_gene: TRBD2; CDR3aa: CASRYLAGGTEQFF; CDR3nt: TGTGCCAGCAGGTATCTAGCGGGAGGGACTGAGCAGTTCTTC
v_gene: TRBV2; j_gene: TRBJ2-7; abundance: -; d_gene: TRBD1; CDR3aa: CASSDYPGQRVEQYF; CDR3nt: TGTGCCAGCAGTGACTACCCGGGACAGCGTGTTGAGCAGTACTTC
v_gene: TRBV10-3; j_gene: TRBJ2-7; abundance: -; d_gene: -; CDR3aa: CATGTELYEQYF; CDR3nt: TGTGCCACCGGGACTGAACTTTACGAGCAGTACTTC
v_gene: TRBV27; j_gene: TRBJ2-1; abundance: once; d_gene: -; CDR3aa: CASRLGLEQFF; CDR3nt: TGTGCCAGCAGGCTGGGACTTGAGCAGTTCTTC
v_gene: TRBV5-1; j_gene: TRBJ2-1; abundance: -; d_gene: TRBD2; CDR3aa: CASKEREVYNEQFF; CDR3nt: TGCGCCAGCAAGGAGCGGGAGGTCTACAATGAGCAGTTCTTC
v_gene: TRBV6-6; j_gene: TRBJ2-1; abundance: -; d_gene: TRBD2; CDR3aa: CASTMTSGSHDEQFF; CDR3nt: TGTGCCAGCACAATGACTAGCGGGAGTCACGATGAGCAGTTCTTC
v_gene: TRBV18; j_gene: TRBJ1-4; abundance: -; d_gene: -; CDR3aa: CASSPRGNNEKLFF; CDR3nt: TGTGCCAGCTCACCGCGGGGTAATAATGAAAAACTGTTTTTT
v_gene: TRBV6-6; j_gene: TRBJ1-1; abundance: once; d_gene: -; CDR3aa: CASSPGGLEAFF; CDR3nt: TGTGCCAGCAGCCCCGGCGGCCTCGAAGCTTTCTTT
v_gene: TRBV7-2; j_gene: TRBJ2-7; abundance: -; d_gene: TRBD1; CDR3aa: CASSITLGGQAPYEQYF; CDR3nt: TGTGCCAGCAGCATTACTCTAGGTGGACAGGCCCCCTACGAGCAGTACTTC
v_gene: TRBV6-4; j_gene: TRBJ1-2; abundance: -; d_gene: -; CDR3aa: CASGAYLGYGYTF; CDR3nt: TGTGCCAGCGGGGCATATTTGGGGTATGGCTACACCTTC
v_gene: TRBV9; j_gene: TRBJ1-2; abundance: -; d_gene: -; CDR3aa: CASSVVRARGQLFYGYTF; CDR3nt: TGTGCCAGCAGCGTAGTCCGGGCCAGGGGCCAGCTTTTCTATGGCTACACCTTC
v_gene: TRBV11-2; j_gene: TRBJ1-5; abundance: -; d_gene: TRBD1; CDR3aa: CASSYGTGAYSNQPQHF; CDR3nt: TGTGCCAGCAGCTACGGGACAGGGGCATATAGCAATCAGCCCCAGCATTTT
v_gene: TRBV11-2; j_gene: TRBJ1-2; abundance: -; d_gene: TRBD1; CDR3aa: CASSLRQGQIGYTF; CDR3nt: TGTGCCAGCAGCCTCAGACAGGGACAGATTGGCTACACCTTC
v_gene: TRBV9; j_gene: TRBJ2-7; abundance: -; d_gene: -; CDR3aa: CASSADWRVTYEQYF; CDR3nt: TGTGCCAGCAGCGCCGATTGGCGGGTCACCTACGAGCAGTACTTC